This TCR beta chain came from a study of blood T cell repertoires in COVID-19. TCRdb's table, derived via immunoSEQ multiplex PCR, lists solely in-frame clones and lacks some. This table has approximately 100,000 clones, roughly 90% appearing once. The CDR3 covers 15 residues. Germline lookup yields CDR1 SQVTM and CDR2 ANQGSEA. Losses at the gene ends were 7 bases for V and 1 base for J; bases not matched to a gene: 10. Specimen: peripheral blood. The clonotype comes from a human donor with COVID-19, enrolled during active disease. The donor label of this sample is uncertain. J is TRBJ2-7 and V is TRBV29-1, with TRBD1 identical over 10 bases. CDR3 in amino acids: CSAAGGQGGSYEQYF. Written as DNA, the CDR3 is TGCAGCGCCGCTGGTGGACAGGGGGGATCCTACGAGCAGTACTTC.